A selection of T cell receptor beta chains follows, all from one sample in a study of blood T cell repertoires in COVID-19. Profiling relied on immunoSEQ multiplex PCR, and the TCRdb table lists in-frame clones only, not all of them. The table has over 85,000 clones, approximately 90% seen once. The specimen sequenced was peripheral blood. The receptors were gathered from a woman between 45 and 60 years old with acute or convalescent COVID-19. CDR3s include the opening cysteine and the closing phenylalanine or tryptophan. Fields, in order: D gene, V gene, J gene, clone size, CDR3 protein, CDR3 DNA. D genes are given only for firm matches. Size tells how often a clone was seen (once, few, many) or the class of an expanded clone, and some rows leave it out.

NA	TRBV5-1	TRBJ2-7	NA	CASSLVPGDYEQYF	TGCGCCAGCAGCTTGGTTCCAGGGGACTACGAGCAGTACTTC
TRBD2	TRBV7-2	TRBJ2-1	NA	CASSFGTSSDGGEQFF	TGTGCCAGCAGCTTCGGGACTAGTAGTGACGGTGGGGAGCAGTTCTTC
TRBD1	TRBV5-1	TRBJ2-7	NA	CASKGDRGRDEQYF	TGCGCCAGCAAAGGGGACAGGGGACGAGACGAGCAGTACTTC
TRBD1	TRBV3-1/TRBV3-2	TRBJ2-7	NA	CASSQWDRGYEQYF	TGTGCCAGCAGCCAATGGGACAGGGGATACGAGCAGTACTTC
NA	TRBV28	TRBJ1-4	NA	CASRSRGEKLFF	TGTGCCAGCAGATCAAGAGGTGAAAAACTGTTTTTT
TRBD1	TRBV19	TRBJ2-6	few	CASSLIQGVSGANVLTF	TGTGCCAGTAGTCTTATTCAGGGGGTATCTGGGGCCAACGTCCTGACTTTC
NA	TRBV7-2	TRBJ1-2	NA	CASSFDSLNYGYTF	TGTGCCAGCAGCTTTGACAGTCTGAACTATGGCTACACCTTC
TRBD1	TRBV7-8	TRBJ1-2	NA	CASSPAWTGVNYGYTF	TGTGCCAGCAGCCCCGCCTGGACAGGGGTTAACTATGGCTACACCTTC
NA	TRBV12-3/TRBV12-4	TRBJ1-1	NA	CASSLRPGKAFF	TGTGCCAGCAGTTTAAGGCCGGGGAAAGCTTTCTTT
TRBD1	TRBV2	TRBJ1-4	NA	CASTQDRDSEKLFF	TGTGCCAGCACCCAGGACAGGGATAGTGAAAAACTGTTTTTT
NA	TRBV5-4	TRBJ2-1	NA	CASSLVGGNRGNEQFF	TGTGCCAGCAGCTTGGTAGGCGGGAACAGGGGAAATGAGCAGTTCTTC
TRBD1	TRBV11-2	TRBJ2-1	NA	CASSLTQGADEQFF	TGTGCCAGCAGCCTAACACAGGGGGCCGATGAGCAGTTCTTC
TRBD1	TRBV28	TRBJ1-1	NA	CASSSPGQGALGPFF	TGTGCCAGCAGTTCGCCGGGACAGGGGGCTCTCGGGCCTTTCTTT
TRBD2	TRBV6-6	TRBJ2-1	NA	CASSTPGLAGFNEQFF	TGTGCCAGCAGTACCCCGGGACTAGCGGGTTTCAATGAGCAGTTCTTC
NA	TRBV6-5	TRBJ1-1	NA	CASSLLGPGGAFF	TGTGCCAGCAGCCTCCTAGGACCCGGAGGTGCTTTCTTT
TRBD1	TRBV11-3	TRBJ2-1	NA	CASSLGGQGGNEQFF	TGTGCCAGCAGCTTAGGTGGACAGGGTGGGAATGAGCAGTTCTTC
NA	TRBV11-3	TRBJ2-1	NA	CASSANPQANEQFF	TGTGCCAGCAGCGCTAATCCTCAGGCAAATGAGCAGTTCTTC
NA	TRBV11-2	TRBJ2-7	NA	CASSLDVGLSYEQYF	TGTGCCAGCAGCTTAGATGTTGGCTTATCCTACGAGCAGTACTTC
TRBD1	TRBV3-1/TRBV3-2	TRBJ2-7	few	CASRPRTGDSYEQYF	TGTGCCAGCAGGCCCAGGACAGGGGATTCCTACGAGCAGTACTTC
TRBD1	TRBV28	TRBJ1-2	NA	CASSLRDSGFYGYTF	TGTGCCAGCAGTCTCCGGGACAGCGGATTCTATGGCTACACCTTC
TRBD1	TRBV5-1	TRBJ2-3	NA	CASSLYLRTGVSDTQYF	TGCGCCAGCAGCTTATACCTAAGGACAGGGGTTTCCGATACGCAGTATTTT
NA	TRBV7-9	TRBJ1-2	NA	CASSLTAHGYTF	TGTGCCAGCAGCTTGACTGCCCATGGCTACACCTTC
NA	TRBV9	TRBJ1-3	NA	CASSVALTTGNTIYF	TGTGCCAGCAGCGTAGCTCTGACAACTGGAAACACCATATATTTT
NA	TRBV28	TRBJ1-5	NA	CASSSGGARNQPQHF	TGTGCCAGCAGTTCCGGCGGGGCGCGCAATCAGCCCCAGCATTTT
NA	TRBV7-9	TRBJ1-1	NA	CASTLAGETEAFF	TGTGCCAGCACCCTTGCAGGGGAGACTGAAGCTTTCTTT
TRBD1	TRBV3-1/TRBV3-2	TRBJ2-2	once	CASSQGQGVHQWLFF	TGTGCCAGCAGCCAAGGACAGGGGGTCCACCAGTGGCTGTTTTTT
TRBD2	TRBV7-9	TRBJ2-2	NA	CASSAGLANGELFF	TGTGCCAGCAGCGCGGGACTAGCGAACGGGGAGCTGTTTTTT
NA	TRBV5-8	TRBJ1-4	NA	CASSTGGLSFEKLFF	TGTGCCAGCAGCACTGGGGGCCTCTCGTTTGAAAAACTGTTTTTT
NA	TRBV21-1	TRBJ1-3	NA	CASSRGRRNTIYF	TGTGCCAGCAGCAGAGGCAGACGAAACACCATATATTTT
TRBD1	TRBV20-1	TRBJ1-2	NA	CSARDRKIFF	TGCAGTGCCCGGGACAGGAAGATTTTCTTC
NA	TRBV29-1	TRBJ2-5	NA	CSASEEQETQYF	TGCAGCGCCTCGGAGGAGCAAGAGACCCAGTACTTC
TRBD1	TRBV19	TRBJ2-2	NA	CASKPRGRRTGELFF	TGTGCCAGTAAACCAAGGGGGCGCCGGACCGGGGAGCTGTTTTTT
TRBD1	TRBV6-5	TRBJ1-1	few	CASSRTGTGSPEAFF	TGTGCCAGCAGTCGAACCGGGACAGGGTCGCCTGAAGCTTTCTTT
NA	TRBV29-1	TRBJ2-4	NA	CSARLSRVGIQYF	TGCAGCGCCAGACTCTCGCGGGTCGGCATTCAGTACTTC
TRBD1	TRBV19	TRBJ2-1	once	CASSIDRGNEQFF	TGTGCCAGTAGTATCGACAGGGGTAATGAGCAGTTCTTC
TRBD1	TRBV27	TRBJ2-1	NA	CASLTNRDRDPNEQFF	TGTGCCAGCCTCACCAACCGGGACAGGGACCCAAATGAGCAGTTCTTC
TRBD1	TRBV6-1	TRBJ2-2	NA	CASSGSGTGGRGELFF	TGTGCCAGCAGTGGATCCGGGACAGGGGGCAGAGGGGAGCTGTTTTTT